The T cell receptor (beta chain) described here comes from a study of blood T cell repertoires in COVID-19. Study-level information: PBMCs, B-cell-depleted T cells, or T cells were the source of the cDNA or gDNA that made up the material.

Some clones are missing from TCRdb's copy, which holds only in-frame ones; the method was immunoSEQ multiplex PCR. There are about 140,000 clones in the sample; about four fifths occur only once, and 8.9% lies in the top ten. CDR3 length: 13 amino acids. From germline, CDR1 is KGHDR and CDR2 SFDVKD. With 4 bases removed from V and 3 bases from J, the gap between germline ends came to 9 bases. The chain carries TRBV24-1 and TRBJ2-7, with D possibly TRBD2 on 5 matching bases. The sequenced material came from peripheral blood. The TCR comes from a man between 25 and 39 years old with COVID-19, enrolled during active disease. The CDR3 sequence is CATSDPSYYEQYF. The CDR3 DNA sequence: TGTGCCACCAGTGACCCTAGCTACTACGAGCAGTACTTC.